This T cell receptor beta chain was sequenced in a study of blood T cell repertoires in COVID-19 (TCRdb year 2020). For the wider study: The collaborator samples originated in the United States, Italy and Spain and spanned the acute and convalescent phases of COVID-19. The prospective study material was composed of cDNA or gDNA derived from T cells, B-cell-depleted T cells, or PBMCs. Subjects who had been exposed to COVID-19, were actively infected with it, or had recovered from it provided the deeply sampled blood TCRbeta repertoires that made up the dataset. The repertoires were made available in a free public database intended to serve as a resource for research on the immune response to SARS-CoV-2. Samples came from the ongoing ImmuneRACE study (first 160 participants) plus 1,254 subjects from 6 global collaborators. Sample metadata almost always included a de-identified subject ID, COVID-19 status, age in years and sex. Where available, HLA class I and class II types were obtained from metadata supplied by the sample provider rather than from assay-based typing.

As for this clone: Its cognate antigen has yet to be identified. It has no much larger one-base neighbor in the sample; base qualities were not kept.

Reading the germline V gene (reference sequence) gives CDR1 LNHDA and CDR2 SQIVND. Inclusive of the bounding cysteine and phenylalanine, the CDR3 is 17 residues long. Only the CDR3 DNA stays, 51 bases, in frame from base 1. The V end loses 7 bases and the J end loses 3 bases, and a stretch of 21 bases separates them. In Seattle, one collaborating source enrolled patients while the infection was active and tracked those patients longitudinally over the course of disease. Each collaborating institution followed its own protocols to collect whole blood in K2EDTA tubes. For TCRbeta analysis, collaborators shipped samples in one of three forms: frozen whole blood, isolated PBMCs, or DNA extracted from either of those sample types. TCRbeta CDR3 regions were amplified from genomic DNA by means of the immunoSEQ Assay, a bias-controlled multiplex PCR. As for how the authors treated the data: The number of nucleated cells in each sample was estimated from the amplification of reference gene primers within the assay. To quantify the absolute abundance of each unique TCRbeta CDR3 rearrangement, sequence reads were collapsed and filtered. For each sample, productive Simpson clonality was calculated by taking the square root of Simpson's diversity index across productive rearrangements. What TCRdb holds here is the immuneACCESS table cut down to in-frame rearrangements. Part of the clones is not present; checked against another copy, under half of the missing clones reflect an unresolved V gene, and the others are unexplained. D and trimming come from the DNA, and the V and J calls and clone size come from that table. In this sample the table shows 250,000 to 350,000 clones, about 81% of which occur a single time. Over 1.3% of the sample goes to the ten largest clones.

On the study overall, not on this receptor specifically: Clinical and demographic metadata were provided uncurated, with the amount varying by source and participant.

The chain is encoded by TRBV19 joined to TRBJ2-2, with TRBD2 perhaps the D gene, on 6 matching bases. The receptor's source is a human donor with COVID-19, enrolled during active disease. The donor label of this sample is uncertain. The material sequenced was peripheral blood. CDR3 loop: CASNTLFPGADTGELFF. The nucleotides read TGTGCCAGTAACACACTTTTTCCGGGAGCCGACACCGGGGAGCTGTTTTTT.